This T cell receptor beta chain comes out of a study of beta chain features in type 1 diabetes. Whole-study findings and limits: Type 1 diabetes patients had TCRB CDR3s that were shorter (moderately but significantly so) in all four CD4+ subsets.

Of the isolated RNA, all was reverse transcribed, and so the sequenced material was expressed TCRB transcripts. TCRdb keeps only in-frame clones here, not all; method: immunoSEQ multiplex PCR. The repertoire includes roughly 340,000 clones, roughly 13% of them detected once, and about 0.01% sits in the top ten. V shed 1 base, J shed 2 bases, and the junction held 4 bases outside the gene matches. The CDR3 extends over 15 amino acids. Germline CDR1 reads SGHTA; CDR2 reads FQGNSA. Remarks on this clone: Antigen unknown.

This clonotype originated in a young woman with type 1 diabetes. Sequencing was done on a sample of naive CD4+ T cells from blood. The chain links TRBV7-2 to TRBJ2-7; 8 nucleotides align to TRBD2. The CDR3 here is CASSLERERPYEQYF. The CDR3 DNA reads as TGTGCCAGCAGCTTAGAGCGGGAGAGGCCCTACGAGCAGTACTTC.